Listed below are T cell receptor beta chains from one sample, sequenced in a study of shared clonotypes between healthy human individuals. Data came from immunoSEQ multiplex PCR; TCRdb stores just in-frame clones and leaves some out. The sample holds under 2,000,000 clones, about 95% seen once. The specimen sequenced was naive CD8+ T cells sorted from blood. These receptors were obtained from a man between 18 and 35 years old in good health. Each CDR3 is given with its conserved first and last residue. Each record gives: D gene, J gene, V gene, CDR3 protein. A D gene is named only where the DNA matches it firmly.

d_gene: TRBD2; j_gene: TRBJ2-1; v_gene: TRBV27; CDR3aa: CASSSLAGELDEQFF
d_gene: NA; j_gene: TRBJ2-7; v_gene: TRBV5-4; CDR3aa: CASSFDDGYEQYF
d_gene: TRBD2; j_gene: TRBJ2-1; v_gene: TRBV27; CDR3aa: CASSLIVGGLSYNEQFF
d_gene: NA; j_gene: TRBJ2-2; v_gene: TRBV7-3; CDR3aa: CASSLVRGTGELFF
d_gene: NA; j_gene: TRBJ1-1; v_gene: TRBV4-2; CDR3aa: CASSQGSVGYGTEAFF
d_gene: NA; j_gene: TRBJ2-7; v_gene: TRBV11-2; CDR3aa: CASSWALSEQYF
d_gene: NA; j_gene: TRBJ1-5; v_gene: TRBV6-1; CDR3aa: CASSGSGPNQPQHF
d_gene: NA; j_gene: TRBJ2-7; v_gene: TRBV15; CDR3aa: CATSRDFGYEQYF
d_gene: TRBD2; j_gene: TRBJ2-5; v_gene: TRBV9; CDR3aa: CASSVEASGRETQYF
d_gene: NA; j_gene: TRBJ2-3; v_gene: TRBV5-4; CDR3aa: CASSFDPRADTQYF
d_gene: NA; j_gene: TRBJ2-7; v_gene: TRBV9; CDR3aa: CASSVGGFTYEQYF
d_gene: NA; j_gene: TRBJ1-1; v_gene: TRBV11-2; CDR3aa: CASGLFGVTEAFF
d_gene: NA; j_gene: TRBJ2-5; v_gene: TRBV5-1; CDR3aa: CASSLRTTTQETQYF
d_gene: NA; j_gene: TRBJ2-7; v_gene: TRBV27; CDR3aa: CASRQGSYEQYF
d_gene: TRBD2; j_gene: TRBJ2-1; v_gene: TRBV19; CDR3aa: CASSLAGADEQFF
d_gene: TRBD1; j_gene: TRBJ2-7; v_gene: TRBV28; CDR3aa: CASSRGQGEYEQYF
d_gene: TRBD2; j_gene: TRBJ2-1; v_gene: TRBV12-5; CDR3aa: CASGFPVSGRAYNEQFF
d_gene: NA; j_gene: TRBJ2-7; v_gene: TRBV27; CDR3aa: CASRRGIYEQYF
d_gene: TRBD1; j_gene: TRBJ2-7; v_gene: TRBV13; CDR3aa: CASSARQGIFSYEQYF
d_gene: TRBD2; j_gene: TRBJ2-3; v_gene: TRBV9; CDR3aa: CASSKEAGSTDTQYF
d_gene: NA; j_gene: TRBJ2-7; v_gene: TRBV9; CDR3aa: CASSELGMADEQYF
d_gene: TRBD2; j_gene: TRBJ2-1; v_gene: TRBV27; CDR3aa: CASSPTPSGIQSSYNEQFF
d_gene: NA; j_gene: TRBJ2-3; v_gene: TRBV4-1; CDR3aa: CASSQDSSTDTQYF
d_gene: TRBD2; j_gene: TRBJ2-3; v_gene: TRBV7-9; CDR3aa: CASSLEERGPGDTQYF
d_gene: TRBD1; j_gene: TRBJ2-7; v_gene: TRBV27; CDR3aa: CASSPTGGEQYF
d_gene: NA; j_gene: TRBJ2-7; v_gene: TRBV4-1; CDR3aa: CASSQDQESEQYF